The 5 T cell receptor beta chains below come from one sample, sequenced in a study of shared clonotypes between healthy human individuals. TCRdb's table, derived via immunoSEQ multiplex PCR, lists solely in-frame clones and lacks some. The data hold roughly 2,000,000 clones, with about 95% observed a single time. Naive-designated CD8 cells lacked CD45RO, were positively enriched for CCR7, and omitted terminally differentiated effector memory CD45RA+ cells. The specimen was naive CD8+ T cells sorted from blood. The receptors shown here come from a man aged 18 to 30 in good health.

The chain uses TRBV6-6 and TRBJ2-5; TRBD2 matches at 11 bases. V trimming: 7 bases; J trimming: 5 bases; junction bases outside the gene matches: 12. Germline lookup yields CDR1 MNHNY and CDR2 SVGAGI (reference sequence). The CDR3 contains 16 residues. DNA for the CDR3: TGTGCCAGCACCCTTACTAGCGGGAGTCAGTTTGAGACCCAGTACTTC. Protein product: CASTLTSGSQFETQYF.

This chain uses TRBV14 with TRBJ1-3; possibly TRBD1 for D (6 bases). The CDR3 extends over 16 amino acids. Trimming removed 3 bases at V and 0 bases at J, with 12 bases between. From germline, CDR1 is SGHDN and CDR2 FVKESK. CDR3: CASSQADRRSGNTIYF. DNA for the CDR3: TGTGCCAGCAGCCAGGCTGACAGGCGCTCTGGAAACACCATATATTTT.

The chain recombines TRBV28 with TRBJ1-5, with D possibly being TRBD1 (6 bases). Deletions cut 6 bases from V and 4 bases from J, with 19 bases between. Germline lookup yields CDR1 MDHEN and CDR2 SYDVKM. CDR3 size: 16 residues. CDR3: CASSPRRGGANQPQHF. CDR3 in DNA: TGTGCCAGCAGCCCTAGGAGGGGGGGGGCAAATCAGCCCCAGCATTTT.

With respect to this clone: In the same sample, other DNA sequences code for this CDR3. V is TRBV2 and J is TRBJ2-7, with 9 bases aligning to TRBD1. The CDR3 extends over 15 amino acids. CDR1 and CDR2 from the germline V gene are SNHLY and FYNNEI. J was trimmed by 2 bases and V by 3 bases; bases with no gene match: 5. Written as DNA, the CDR3 is TGTGCCAGCAGTGACCCCGGGACAGGGACCTACGAGCAGTACTTC. Amino acid sequence: CASSDPGTGTYEQYF.

The chain carries TRBV9 and TRBJ2-7; a possible D gene is TRBD1 (6 bases). Germline loops: CDR1 SGDLS, CDR2 YYNGEE. The CDR3 contains 16 residues. Trimming took off 3 bases at V and 0 bases at J, with 16 bases between the two ends. The CDR3 reads CASSAQGLSTSYEQYF. DNA of the CDR3: TGTGCCAGCAGCGCCCAGGGGCTTTCCACCTCCTACGAGCAGTACTTC.